These 25 T cell receptor beta chains came from one sample sequenced in a study of T cells in narcolepsy. TCRdb's table, derived via immunoSEQ multiplex PCR, lists solely in-frame clones and lacks some. The table lists about 31,000 clones, around 80% of them singletons. Material: CD45RA- memory CD4+ T cells from PBMCs. These receptor sequences come from a human donor with narcolepsy.

This clone was seen a single time. The CDR3 nucleotides are TGCGCCAGCAGCAATGGACGGGGTTACCAAGAGACCCAGTACTTC. Protein product: CASSNGRGYQETQYF. The chain has TRBV5-1 and TRBJ2-5; a weak D match, TRBD2 (5 bases). This CDR3 region has 15 residues. Trimming left V 4 bases short and J 0 bases short, with 13 bases between. CDR1 SGHRS and CDR2 YFSETQ come from the germline V gene.

The chain joins TRBV9 to TRBJ1-5, with D maybe TRBD1 (6 bases). The CDR3 totals 15 residues. Germline V gene lookup returns CDR1 SGDLS and CDR2 YYNGEE. V lost 4 bases, J lost 4 bases, and 15 bases lay in between. The chain's CDR3 is CASSTRTELNQPQHF. The CDR3, as DNA: TGTGCCAGCAGCACTAGGACAGAGTTGAATCAGCCCCAGCATTTT.

The rearrangement uses TRBV11-2 and TRBJ2-1, with D possibly TRBD2 on 5 matching bases. The CDR3 length is 18 residues. Germline CDR1 SGHAT, CDR2 FQNNGV. Trimming took off 8 bases at V and 0 bases at J, with 23 bases between the two ends. The CDR3 DNA sequence: TGTGCCAGCTTACCGTTGCGGGCCTACAAGAGCTCCTACAATGAGCAGTTCTTC. It is translated as CASLPLRAYKSSYNEQFF.

V and J are TRBV2 and TRBJ1-1; D call uncertain. The CDR3 has 14 amino acids. From germline, CDR1 is SNHLY and CDR2 FYNNEI. The ends were cut back, 3 bases at V and 1 base at J, with 9 bases in the middle. In DNA form, the CDR3 reads TGTGCCAGCAGTGATAATCCTAGGAACACTGAAGCTTTCTTT. This gives the protein CASSDNPRNTEAFF.

J is TRBJ2-5 and V is TRBV10-2; 9 bases line up with TRBD2. Trimming cost V 7 bases and J 5 bases; bases outside gene matches: 8. This CDR3 is 14 amino acids long. The germline V gene has CDR1 WSHSY and CDR2 SAAADI. CDR3 protein: CASTRGGAWETQYF. CDR3 nucleotide sequence: TGCGCCAGCACCCGCGGGGGGGCCTGGGAGACCCAGTACTTC.

This chain joins TRBV6-1 and TRBJ1-4; no reliable D call. Germline V gene sequence: CDR1 MNHNS, CDR2 SASEGT. CDR3 length equals 14 residues. The ends were cut back, 2 bases at V and 8 bases at J, with 12 bases in the middle. CDR3 in amino acids: CASSEPGKAEKLFF. The CDR3 DNA is TGTGCCAGCAGTGAACCCGGGAAGGCGGAAAAACTGTTTTTT.

The V and J genes are TRBV25-1 and TRBJ2-7; either TRBD1 or TRBD2 may fit D (7 bases each). CDR1 MGHDK and CDR2 SYGVNS come from the germline V gene. The CDR3 sequence is 17 residues long. V gave up 1 base and J gave up 5 bases, with 21 bases separating them. The CDR3 region has the DNA TGTGCCAGCAGTGAATCAGGGGGGGTCAGGGAGAGGCACGAGCAGTACTTC. Translation gives CASSESGGVRERHEQYF.

CDR3 in amino acids: CASSDLGGSYNEQFF. In DNA, the CDR3 is TGTGCCAGCAGTGACCTAGGGGGCTCCTACAATGAGCAGTTCTTC. The chain carries TRBV2 and TRBJ2-1; tentatively, D is TRBD1 (6 bases). The CDR3 runs to 15 residues. Trimming cost V 3 bases and J 0 bases, with 9 bases left between them. The germline V gene has CDR1 SNHLY and CDR2 FYNNEI.

This chain uses TRBV19 with TRBJ2-7, with D possibly being TRBD1 (6 bases). Germline CDR1 LNHDA, CDR2 SQIVND (reference sequence). The V end was cut by 5 bases, the J end by 5 bases, with 13 bases between. The CDR3 totals 13 residues. CDR3 bases: TGTGCCAGTAGTGGGGGCGCGAAGAACGAGCAGTACTTC. This translates into CASSGGAKNEQYF.

In its sample, this clone was seen once. The V gene is TRBV9, the J gene TRBJ2-7; a weak D match, TRBD1 (6 bases). With 2 bases removed from V and 3 bases from J, the gap between germline ends came to 15 bases. Germline CDR1 reads SGDLS; CDR2 reads YYNGEE. The CDR3 has 15 amino acids. The CDR3 DNA follows: TGTGCCAGCAGCGTTGGGGGCCAGGGTCTCTACGAGCAGTACTTC. Translation: CASSVGGQGLYEQYF.

The chain couples TRBV10-3 to TRBJ2-3; 7 positions agree with TRBD1. V trimming: 9 bases; J trimming: 4 bases; junction bases outside the gene matches: 4. The CDR3 runs 12 residues. Germline V gene data show CDR1 as ENHRY and CDR2 as SYGVKD. CDR3 DNA: TGTGCCATTGCACAGGGGTCAGATACGCAGTATTTT. Its translation: CAIAQGSDTQYF.

On this clone itself: This sample includes further DNA sequences coding for the same CDR3. This chain links TRBV5-1 with TRBJ2-7, with D hard to call. Germline CDR1 SGHRS, CDR2 YFSETQ. Trimming took 3 bases from V and 3 from J, leaving 4 bases between them. CDR3 length: 11 amino acids. The CDR3 protein is CASSSGYEQYF. The CDR3 DNA reads as TGCGCCAGCAGCTCGGGCTACGAGCAGTACTTC.

V and J are TRBV9 and TRBJ1-2; TRBD1 might be the D (5 bases). CDR1 and CDR2 (germline): SGDLS, YYNGEE. The CDR3 contains 21 residues. Trimming pared 4 bases from V and 4 bases from J, leaving 35 bases between. The CDR3 nucleotides are TGTGCCAGCAGCTCATCCCGTTTGGGGGAAGGGGAGACATCCTCGGCCTATGGCTACACCTTC. Encoded protein: CASSSSRLGEGETSSAYGYTF.

This chain's CDR3 is CASSDSGGADTQYF. CDR3 DNA: TGTGCCAGCAGTGATAGCGGGGGGGCAGATACGCAGTATTTT. The gene calls are TRBV2 and TRBJ2-3; 11 nucleotides align to TRBD2. CDR1 is SNHLY, CDR2 FYNNEI, per germline. The V gene end was trimmed by 3 bases and the J gene end by 4 bases; junction bases not matched to a gene: 0. CDR3 size: 14 residues.

The gene calls are TRBV11-3 and TRBJ1-1, with no clear D. The CDR3 is made up of 15 amino acids. From germline, CDR1 is SGHNT and CDR2 YENEEA. The V end lost 0 bases, the J end lost 1 base, and 9 bases lay between the germline ends. CDR3 DNA sequence: TGTGCCAGCAGCTTAGATTCGGACCGGAACACTGAAGCTTTCTTT. Translating gives CASSLDSDRNTEAFF.

The genes are TRBV19 and TRBJ2-3, with TRBD1 matching over 8 bases. Germline-derived CDR1 and CDR2 are LNHDA and SQIVND (reference sequence). The CDR3 length is 16 residues. V was clipped by 4 bases and J by 5 bases; unmatched bases: 11. CDR3 amino acids: CASSTEDRALKDTQYF. CDR3 in DNA: TGTGCCAGTAGTACCGAGGACAGGGCTCTTAAAGATACGCAGTATTTT.

V gene TRBV19 combines with J gene TRBJ1-4; D remains ambiguous. Germline assignment: CDR1 LNHDA and CDR2 SQIVND (reference sequence). There are 15 residues in the CDR3. V was trimmed by 6 bases and J by 5 bases, leaving 16 bases between them. The CDR3 sequence: CASRRTMQLNEKLFF. CDR3 in DNA: TGTGCCAGTAGGCGGACCATGCAGCTGAATGAAAAACTGTTTTTT.

The chain couples TRBV6-1 to TRBJ1-3; D unresolved. The V gene's germline CDR1 is MNHNS and CDR2 SASEGT. V was clipped by 10 bases and J by 0 bases, with 16 bases between them. This CDR3 has 15 amino acids. CDR3 residues: CATRTDGYSGNTIYF. The CDR3 nucleotides read TGTGCCACCCGGACGGACGGGTACTCTGGAAACACCATATATTTT.

The genes are TRBV6-1 and TRBJ2-2; D might be TRBD1 (6 bases). Trimming stripped 2 bases from V and 1 base from J, with 11 bases between. CDR1 and CDR2 from the germline V gene are MNHNS and SASEGT. This CDR3 is built from 16 residues. The CDR3: CASSEFRGGNTGELFF. The CDR3 bases are TGTGCCAGCAGTGAATTTAGAGGGGGGAACACCGGGGAGCTGTTTTTT.

By sample share, this clone is medium-sized. The chain combines TRBV19 with TRBJ1-1, with D possibly TRBD1 on 5 matching bases. CDR3 length: 14 residues. In germline, CDR1 is LNHDA, CDR2 SQIVND (reference sequence). V dropped 6 bases and J dropped 3 bases, with 14 bases sitting between them. The CDR3 sequence is CASRTAGRDTEAFF. CDR3 sequence (DNA): TGTGCCAGTAGGACGGCAGGGAGGGACACTGAAGCTTTCTTT.

The CDR3 is CASSPGSSYNSPLHF. In DNA, the CDR3 is TGTGCCAGCAGTCCCGGAAGCTCCTATAATTCACCCCTCCACTTT. The rearrangement joins TRBV6-1 to TRBJ1-6; D unresolved. V lost 5 bases to trimming and J lost 0 bases, with 8 bases between them. CDR1 and CDR2 (germline): MNHNS, SASEGT. This CDR3 has 15 amino acids.

The chain carries TRBV7-3 and TRBJ2-2, with a weak D call TRBD1 (5 bases). V gave up 5 bases and J gave up 0 bases, with 10 bases separating them. The CDR3 loop spans 15 amino acids. Per the germline V gene, CDR1 is SGHTA and CDR2 is FQGTGA. The CDR3 spells CASSLGQANTGELFF. DNA for the CDR3: TGTGCCAGCAGCCTGGGGCAGGCGAACACCGGGGAGCTGTTTTTT. The full variable domain, with the rest looked up from reference TRBV7-3 and TRBJ2-2, is GAGVSQTPSNKVTEKGKYVELRCDPISGHTALYWYRQSLGQGPEFLIYFQGTGAADDSGLPNDRFFAVRPEGSVSTLKIQRTERGDSAVYLCASSLGQANTGELFFGEGSRLTVL.

The table lists this clone with a few counts. V gene TRBV18 combines with J gene TRBJ1-1; perhaps TRBD1 as D (6 bases). Germline CDR1 KGHSH, CDR2 LQKENI. The V gene lost 2 bases and the J gene lost 4 bases, with 8 bases spanning the gap. The CDR3 is 13 amino acids. CDR3 in amino acids: CASSPSRGTEAFF. For the CDR3, the DNA is TGTGCCAGCTCACCAAGCAGGGGCACTGAAGCTTTCTTT.

With respect to this clone: The junction shows a germline mismatch at one end, possibly a read error. V gene TRBV29-1 combines with J gene TRBJ2-2; possible D gene TRBD2, 7 bases. The CDR3 is made up of 15 amino acids. The germline V gene encodes CDR1 SQVTM and CDR2 ANQGSEA. The CDR3 DNA reads as TGCCGCGTTGAAATGGGGGGGCAGGGCACCGGGGAGCTGTTTTTT. Its translation is CRVEMGGQGTGELFF.

The chain has TRBV6-6 and TRBJ2-5; 8 bases are shared with TRBD1. Germline CDR1 and CDR2: MNHNY and SVGAGI (reference sequence). This CDR3 comprises 14 residues. V shed 0 bases and J 4 bases; nucleotides not matched to a gene: 1. The CDR3 is CASSYSGTGETQYF. CDR3 DNA: TGTGCCAGCAGTTACTCCGGGACAGGAGAGACCCAGTACTTC.